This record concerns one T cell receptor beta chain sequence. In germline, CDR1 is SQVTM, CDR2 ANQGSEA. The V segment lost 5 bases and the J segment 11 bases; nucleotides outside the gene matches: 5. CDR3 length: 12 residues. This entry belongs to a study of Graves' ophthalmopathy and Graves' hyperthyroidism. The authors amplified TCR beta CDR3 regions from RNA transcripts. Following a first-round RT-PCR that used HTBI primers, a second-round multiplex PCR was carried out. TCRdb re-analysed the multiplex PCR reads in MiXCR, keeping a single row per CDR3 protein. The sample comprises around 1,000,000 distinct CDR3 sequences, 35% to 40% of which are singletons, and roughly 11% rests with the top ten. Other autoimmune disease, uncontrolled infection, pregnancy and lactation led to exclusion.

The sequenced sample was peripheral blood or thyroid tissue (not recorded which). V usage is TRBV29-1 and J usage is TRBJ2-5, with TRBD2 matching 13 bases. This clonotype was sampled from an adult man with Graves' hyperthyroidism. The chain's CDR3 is CSVKTSGGKQYF. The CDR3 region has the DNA TGCAGCGTTAAGACTAGCGGGGGGAAGCAGTACTTC.